This T cell receptor beta chain was identified in a study of tumor-infiltrating lymphocytes in primary liver carcinoma. Study-wide background: Patients, male and female, were 30 to 69 years old. Samples returned roughly 3.5 to 8 million productive TCRbeta reads each. Read depth did not differ significantly between tissue types.

The CDR3 length is 12 residues. CDR1 and CDR2 from the germline V gene are SQVTM and ANQGSEA. The V gene lost 7 bases and the J gene lost 6 bases, with 15 bases spanning the gap. Whole-study findings and limits: The overlap of tumor-adjacent and tumor-blood pairs was smaller than that of tumor region pairs.

A word on this clonotype: Antigen unknown.

The researchers produced TCR beta cDNA from approximately 540 ng total RNA with a constant-region primer. ARM-PCR was slightly modified, and three nested multiplex PCR rounds with it gave rise to the TCR beta libraries. In the first two PCR rounds, TRBV1-TRBV30 forward primers were paired with a C-beta reverse primer, and each round lasted around 10 cycles. TCRdb fed the multiplex PCR reads into MiXCR, producing one record per CDR3 protein. The table has about 64,000 distinct CDR3 sequences, about 71% seen once; the top ten hold roughly 40%. Unsorted bulk tissue, roughly 20-32 mg of it, served as the source for co-extraction of RNA and DNA. Viable tumor cell content exceeded 85% in every tumor sample.

This chain uses TRBV29-1 with TRBJ2-5; D perhaps matches TRBD1 (6 bases). The sequence was collected from a man aged 40-50 years with primary liver carcinoma and hepatitis B virus infection. Input material: liver tumor tissue from sampling region 4. The subset was: tumor region T4, right-lateral pole. The CDR3 loop reads CSGMDSVKTQYF. The CDR3 bases are TGCAGCGGTATGGACAGTGTAAAGACCCAGTACTTC. Based on the CDR3 plus reference TRBV29-1 and TRBJ2-5, the full variable domain is SAVISQKPSRDICQRGTSLTIQCQVDSQVTMMFWYRQQPGQSLTLIATANQGSEATYESGFVIDKFPISRPNLTFSTLTVSNMSPEDSSIYLCSGMDSVKTQYFGPGTRLLVL.